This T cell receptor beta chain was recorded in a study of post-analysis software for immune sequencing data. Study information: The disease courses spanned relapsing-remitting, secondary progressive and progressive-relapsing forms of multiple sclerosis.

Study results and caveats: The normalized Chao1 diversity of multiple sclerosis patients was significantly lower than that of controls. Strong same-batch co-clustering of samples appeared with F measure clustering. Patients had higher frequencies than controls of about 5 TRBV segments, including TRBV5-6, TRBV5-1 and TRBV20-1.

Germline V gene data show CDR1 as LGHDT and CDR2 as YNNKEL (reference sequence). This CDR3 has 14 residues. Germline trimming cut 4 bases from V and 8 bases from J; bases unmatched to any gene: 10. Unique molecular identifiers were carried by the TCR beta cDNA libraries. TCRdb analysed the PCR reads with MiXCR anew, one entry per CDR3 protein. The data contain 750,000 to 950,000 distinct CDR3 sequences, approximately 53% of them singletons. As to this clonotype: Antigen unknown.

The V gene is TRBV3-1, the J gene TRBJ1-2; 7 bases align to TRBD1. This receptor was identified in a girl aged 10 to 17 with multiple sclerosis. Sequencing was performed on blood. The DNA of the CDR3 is TGTGCCAGCAGCCCGATTTCGACAGGGAGAGGCTACACCTTC. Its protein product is CASSPISTGRGYTF.